This T cell receptor beta chain was observed in a study of identifying expanded T cells in peripheral blood. On this clone: As yet, its antigen is unknown.

The study's findings and limits: Clone count variance between roughly 2-week samples rose with total template count.

Here immunoSEQ multiplex PCR was the method, and the copy in TCRdb shows in-frame clones only, minus some. In the table there are about 86,000 clones, approximately 84% of which are singletons. This CDR3 has 12 residues. The V gene lost 6 bases and the J gene lost 5 bases, with 10 bases spanning the gap. CDR1 MNHEY and CDR2 SVGAGI come from the germline V gene. The sample comprised blood. This receptor was obtained from a person aged 18-70 years in good health. The rearrangement joins TRBV6-5 to TRBJ1-1; D may be TRBD1 (5 bases). CDR3 sequence: CASSNGGTEAFF. In DNA, the CDR3 is TGTGCCAGCAGCAACGGGGGTACTGAAGCTTTCTTT.